What follows is one T cell receptor (beta chain) and its context. The sample originates from a study of shared clonotypes between healthy human individuals. Naive CD8 populations comprised CD45RO-negative cells positively selected for CCR7, excluding terminally differentiated effector memory CD45RA+ cells. Unmatched junction bases numbered 11, after V lost 7 bases and J lost 5 bases. The CDR3 runs to 17 residues. Germline values: CDR1 MNHEY, CDR2 SMNVEV (reference sequence). Samples underwent the assay at deep level. Only in-frame clones appear in the TCRdb table, and some are missing; sequencing was by immunoSEQ multiplex PCR. The table includes hundreds of thousands of clones, around 96% detected once.

The TCR sequence derives from a woman in her 30s in good health. Sequenced sample: naive CD8+ T cells sorted from blood. The chain employs TRBV27 and TRBJ2-5, with 15 nucleotides matching TRBD2. CDR3 in DNA: TGTGCCAGCATCGGGACTAGCGGGAGGTTTCGTCGGGAGACCCAGTACTTC. Its protein is CASIGTSGRFRRETQYF.